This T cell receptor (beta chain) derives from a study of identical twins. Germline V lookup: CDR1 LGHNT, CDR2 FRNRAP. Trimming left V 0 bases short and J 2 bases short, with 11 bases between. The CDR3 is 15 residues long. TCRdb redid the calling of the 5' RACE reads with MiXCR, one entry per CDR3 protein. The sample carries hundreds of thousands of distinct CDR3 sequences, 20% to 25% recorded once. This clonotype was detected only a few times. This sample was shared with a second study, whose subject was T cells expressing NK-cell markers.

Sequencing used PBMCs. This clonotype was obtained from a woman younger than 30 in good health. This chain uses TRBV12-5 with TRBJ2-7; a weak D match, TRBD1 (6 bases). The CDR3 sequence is CASGLVQGGPYEQYF. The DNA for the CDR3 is TGTGCTAGTGGTTTGGTACAGGGTGGCCCCTACGAGCAGTACTTC.